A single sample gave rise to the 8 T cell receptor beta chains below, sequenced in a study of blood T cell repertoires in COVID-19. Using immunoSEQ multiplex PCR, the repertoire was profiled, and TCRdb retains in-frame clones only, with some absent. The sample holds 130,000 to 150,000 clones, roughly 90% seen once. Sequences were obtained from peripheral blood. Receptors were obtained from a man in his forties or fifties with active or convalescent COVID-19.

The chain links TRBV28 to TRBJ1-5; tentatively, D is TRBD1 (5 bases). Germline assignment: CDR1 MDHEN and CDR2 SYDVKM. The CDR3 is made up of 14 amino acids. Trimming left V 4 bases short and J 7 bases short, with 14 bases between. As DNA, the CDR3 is TGTGCCAGCAGTTCGTTCCAGGGAACCCAGCCCCAGCATTTT. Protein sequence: CASSSFQGTQPQHF.

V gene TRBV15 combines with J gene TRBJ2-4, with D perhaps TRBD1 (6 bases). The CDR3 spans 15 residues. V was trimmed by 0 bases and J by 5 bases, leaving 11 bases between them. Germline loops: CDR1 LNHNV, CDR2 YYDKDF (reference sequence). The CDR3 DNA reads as TGTGCCACCAGCAGAGATGGGACACTCCAAAACATTCAGTACTTC. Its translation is CATSRDGTLQNIQYF.

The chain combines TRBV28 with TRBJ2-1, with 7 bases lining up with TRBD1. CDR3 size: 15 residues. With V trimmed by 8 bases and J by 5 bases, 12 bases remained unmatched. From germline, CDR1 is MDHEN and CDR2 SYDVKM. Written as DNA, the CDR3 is TGTGCCAGCGGGAAAACAGGGGTGGTTGACAATGAGCAGTTCTTC. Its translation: CASGKTGVVDNEQFF.

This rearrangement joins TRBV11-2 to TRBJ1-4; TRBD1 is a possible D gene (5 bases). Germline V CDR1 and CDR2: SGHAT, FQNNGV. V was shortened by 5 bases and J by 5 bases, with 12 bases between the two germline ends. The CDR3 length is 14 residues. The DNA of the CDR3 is TGTGCCAGCAGCCCGCCCGGGGGAAATGAAAAACTGTTTTTT. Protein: CASSPPGGNEKLFF.

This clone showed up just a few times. CDR3 nucleotide sequence: TGTGCCACCAGGGCTCCCTATGGCTACACCTTC. It yields the protein CATRAPYGYTF. This sequence joins TRBV15 and TRBJ1-2; D is ambiguous. The CDR3 totals 11 residues. Germline-derived CDR1 and CDR2 are LNHNV and YYDKDF (reference sequence). V dropped 6 bases and J dropped 4 bases, with 6 bases sitting between them. The variable domain in full, completed from reference TRBV15 and TRBJ1-2, reads DAMVIQNPRYQVTQFGKPVTLSCSQTLNHNVMYWYQQKSSQAPKLLFHYYDKDFNNEADTPDNFQSRRPNTSFCFLDIRSPGLGDTAMYLCATRAPYGYTFGSGTRLTVV.

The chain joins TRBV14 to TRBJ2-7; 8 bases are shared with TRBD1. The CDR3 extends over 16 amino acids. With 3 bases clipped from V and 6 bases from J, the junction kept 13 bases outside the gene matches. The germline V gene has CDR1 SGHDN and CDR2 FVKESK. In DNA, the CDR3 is TGTGCCAGCAGCCAGACCCGTCCGGACAGGGACCCCGAGCAGTACTTC. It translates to CASSQTRPDRDPEQYF.

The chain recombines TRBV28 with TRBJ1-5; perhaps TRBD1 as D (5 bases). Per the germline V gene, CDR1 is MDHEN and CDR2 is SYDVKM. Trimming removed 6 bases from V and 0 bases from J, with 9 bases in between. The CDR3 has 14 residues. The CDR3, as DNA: TGTGCCAGCAGCCGGGACTTTAGCAATCAGCCCCAGCATTTT. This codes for CASSRDFSNQPQHF.

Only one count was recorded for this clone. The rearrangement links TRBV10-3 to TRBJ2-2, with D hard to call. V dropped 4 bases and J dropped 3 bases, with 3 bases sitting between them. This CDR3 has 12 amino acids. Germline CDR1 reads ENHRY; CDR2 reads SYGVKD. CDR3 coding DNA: TGTGCCATCAGTGCGGACACCGGGGAGCTGTTTTTT. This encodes CAISADTGELFF.